This TCR beta chain was observed in a study of T cells in women clearing cervical HPV infection. Using immunoSEQ multiplex PCR, the repertoire was profiled, and TCRdb retains in-frame clones only, with some absent. Its table records about 46,000 clones. The V gene's germline CDR1 is SGHNT and CDR2 YYREEE (reference sequence). The CDR3 is 11 amino acids. About this clone itself: With the read ending 3 residues before the CDR3 end, the germline J gene is used to fill in that end.

Sequenced: blood buffy coat. This TCR derives from a woman aged 18-69 years with a cervical HPV16 infection that either progressed to CIN3+ or cleared (not recorded which). The rearrangement links TRBV5-4 to TRBJ2-4, with D perhaps matching TRBD1 (5 bases). The CDR3 sequence: CASSLAGHQYF. CDR3 DNA (partial): TGTGCCAGCAGCTTGGCCGGACAT.